This is a list of T cell receptor beta chains from one sample in a study of regulatory T cells in long-lasting Graves disease. MiXCR was run by TCRdb on the multiplex PCR reads, yielding one entry per CDR3 protein. The sample includes over 300,000 distinct CDR3 sequences, around a fifth of them seen just once. Specimen: peripheral blood mononuclear cells (PBMCs), collected when the disease was refractory, from a patient treated with antithyroid drugs. The origin of the receptors is a female donor with Graves disease. CDR3s include the opening cysteine and the closing phenylalanine or tryptophan. Fields, in order: D gene, J gene, V gene, clone size, CDR3 DNA, CDR3 protein. The D gene is left open where the match is weak. A clone size is listed for some rows: how often the clone was seen (once, few, many), or a class if it is expanded.

D gene: .
J gene: TRBJ2-5
V gene: TRBV11-3
clone size: few
CDR3 DNA: TGTGCCAGCAGCGTTCCGGGCCTATTAGAGACCCAGTACTTC
CDR3 protein: CASSVPGLLETQYF

D gene: .
J gene: TRBJ1-1
V gene: TRBV6-1
clone size: .
CDR3 DNA: TGTGCCAGCAAAAGGCCGGGGGGCACGAACACTGAAGCTTTCTTT
CDR3 protein: CASKRPGGTNTEAFF

D gene: .
J gene: TRBJ2-5
V gene: TRBV20-1
clone size: few
CDR3 DNA: TGCAGTGCTAGATATCAGATTCAAGAGACCCAGTACTTC
CDR3 protein: CSARYQIQETQYF

D gene: TRBD1
J gene: TRBJ1-3
V gene: TRBV12-3/TRBV12-4
clone size: many
CDR3 DNA: TGTGCCAGCACCGACAGGGGCGGTGGAAACACCATATATTTT
CDR3 protein: CASTDRGGGNTIYF

D gene: TRBD1
J gene: TRBJ1-2
V gene: TRBV28
clone size: .
CDR3 DNA: TGTGCCAGCAGCACCGGGACAGGGGATGACTATGGCTACACCTTC
CDR3 protein: CASSTGTGDDYGYTF

D gene: .
J gene: TRBJ2-7
V gene: TRBV7-9
clone size: many
CDR3 DNA: TGTGCCAGCAGCTTAGGGTTCTCCTACGAGCAGTACTTC
CDR3 protein: CASSLGFSYEQYF

D gene: .
J gene: TRBJ2-7
V gene: TRBV2
clone size: many
CDR3 DNA: TGTGCCAGCAGTGAAAGTTCGGAATCCTACGAGCAGTACTTC
CDR3 protein: CASSESSESYEQYF

D gene: TRBD1
J gene: TRBJ1-1
V gene: TRBV10-3
clone size: .
CDR3 DNA: TGTGCCACCAGGACAGGGGGGATCTCTGAAGCTTTCTTT
CDR3 protein: CATRTGGISEAFF

D gene: TRBD1
J gene: TRBJ2-7
V gene: TRBV2
clone size: many
CDR3 DNA: TGTGCCAGCAGGGTAAGGACAGGGGGCTCCGAGCAGTACTTC
CDR3 protein: CASRVRTGGSEQYF

D gene: .
J gene: TRBJ2-7
V gene: TRBV29-1
clone size: few
CDR3 DNA: TGCAGCGTTTTTGGGGCAGGCGCCACCTACGAGCAGTACTTC
CDR3 protein: CSVFGAGATYEQYF

D gene: TRBD1
J gene: TRBJ1-5
V gene: TRBV28
clone size: .
CDR3 DNA: TGTGCCAGCAGCGCAGGGGGCTATAGCAATCAGCCCCAGCATTTT
CDR3 protein: CASSAGGYSNQPQHF

D gene: TRBD2
J gene: TRBJ2-2
V gene: TRBV15
clone size: few
CDR3 DNA: TGTGCCACCAGCAGGGACATTAGGACTAGCGGGAGTTCGACCGGGGAGCTGTTTTTT
CDR3 protein: CATSRDIRTSGSSTGELFF

D gene: TRBD2
J gene: TRBJ2-7
V gene: TRBV6-2/TRBV6-3
clone size: few
CDR3 DNA: TGTGCTCGGGGGGACCGCGAGCAGTACTTC
CDR3 protein: CARGDREQYF

D gene: TRBD1
J gene: TRBJ1-2
V gene: TRBV6-5
clone size: .
CDR3 DNA: TGTGCCAGCAGTTCCTCTCAGGGGGCGCTTGGCTACACCTTC
CDR3 protein: CASSSSQGALGYTF

D gene: TRBD2
J gene: TRBJ2-7
V gene: TRBV28
clone size: .
CDR3 DNA: TGTGCCAGCAGCCTGGGACTAGCCCACGAGCAGTACTTC
CDR3 protein: CASSLGLAHEQYF

D gene: .
J gene: TRBJ1-6
V gene: TRBV12-3/TRBV12-4
clone size: .
CDR3 DNA: TGTGCCAGCAGTTTAGATCAGGGTTCACCCCTCCACTTT
CDR3 protein: CASSLDQGSPLHF

D gene: .
J gene: TRBJ2-2
V gene: TRBV9
clone size: few
CDR3 DNA: TGTGCCAGCACCCCCGCCGGGTGGGACACCGGGGAGCTGTTTTTT
CDR3 protein: CASTPAGWDTGELFF

D gene: .
J gene: TRBJ1-6
V gene: TRBV14
clone size: .
CDR3 DNA: TGTGCCAGCAGCCAATTAGGTTATTCACCCCTCCACTTT
CDR3 protein: CASSQLGYSPLHF

D gene: .
J gene: TRBJ2-7
V gene: TRBV5-1
clone size: few
CDR3 DNA: TGCGCCAGCAGCTTGGATCCCGGGACCCTACCCTACGAGCAGTACTTC
CDR3 protein: CASSLDPGTLPYEQYF

D gene: TRBD2
J gene: TRBJ2-1
V gene: TRBV6-9
clone size: .
CDR3 DNA: TGTGCCAGCAGTTCTAGCGGGGAGTACACTGAGCAGTTCTTC
CDR3 protein: CASSSSGEYTEQFF

D gene: TRBD1
J gene: TRBJ1-2
V gene: TRBV20-1
clone size: .
CDR3 DNA: TGCAGTACCCCAGGACAGGGGGCGGGGGGCTACACCTTC
CDR3 protein: CSTPGQGAGGYTF

D gene: .
J gene: TRBJ2-6
V gene: TRBV3-1
clone size: .
CDR3 DNA: TGTGCCAGCAGCCCGCGTTCCTCAGGGTCCGGGGCCAACGTCCTGACTTTC
CDR3 protein: CASSPRSSGSGANVLTF

D gene: .
J gene: TRBJ1-1
V gene: TRBV25-1
clone size: many
CDR3 DNA: TGTGCCAGCAGTGAGACATCTATGAACACTGAAGCTTTCTTT
CDR3 protein: CASSETSMNTEAFF

D gene: TRBD1
J gene: TRBJ2-2
V gene: TRBV7-6
clone size: few
CDR3 DNA: TGTGCCAGCAGCTTAGGGCCTAGCAGGGGGACCGGGGAGCTGTTTTTT
CDR3 protein: CASSLGPSRGTGELFF

D gene: TRBD1
J gene: TRBJ1-1
V gene: TRBV11-2
clone size: many
CDR3 DNA: TGTGCCAGCACTGTACCTCTCAACAGGGGGGGGAACACTGAAGCTTTCTTT
CDR3 protein: CASTVPLNRGGNTEAFF

D gene: TRBD1
J gene: TRBJ2-5
V gene: TRBV20-1
clone size: many
CDR3 DNA: TGCAGTGCTAGACCTACCGGGACAGGGTATGGGACCCAGTACTTC
CDR3 protein: CSARPTGTGYGTQYF

D gene: .
J gene: TRBJ1-1
V gene: TRBV6-5
clone size: few
CDR3 DNA: TGTGCCAGCAGTTACTCAAGTTCAAATACTGAAGCTTTCTTT
CDR3 protein: CASSYSSSNTEAFF

D gene: .
J gene: TRBJ1-2
V gene: TRBV20-1
clone size: few
CDR3 DNA: TGCAGTGCTAGAGGTGCCGGGCGGTCCCTTGGGGGCTACACCTTC
CDR3 protein: CSARGAGRSLGGYTF

D gene: .
J gene: TRBJ2-1
V gene: TRBV5-8
clone size: once
CDR3 DNA: TGTGCCAGCAGAGTGAGGGACACCAGCTCCTACAATGAGCAGTTCTTC
CDR3 protein: CASRVRDTSSYNEQFF

D gene: .
J gene: TRBJ1-2
V gene: TRBV12-3/TRBV12-4
clone size: many
CDR3 DNA: TGTGCCAGCAGGTCGGACAGTAACTATGGCTACACCTTC
CDR3 protein: CASRSDSNYGYTF

D gene: .
J gene: TRBJ1-1
V gene: TRBV6-1
clone size: many
CDR3 DNA: TGTGCCAGCACGCGCGACCAGGGGTCCCAAGGGGAAGCTTTCTTT
CDR3 protein: CASTRDQGSQGEAFF

D gene: .
J gene: TRBJ1-4
V gene: TRBV7-9
clone size: many
CDR3 DNA: TGTGCCAGCAGCCCTGTCTGGAATGAAAAACTGTTTTTT
CDR3 protein: CASSPVWNEKLFF

D gene: .
J gene: TRBJ2-5
V gene: TRBV4-1
clone size: .
CDR3 DNA: TGCGCCAGCAGCCAACCCGCCTCAGGGACAACCCAGTACTTC
CDR3 protein: CASSQPASGTTQYF

D gene: .
J gene: TRBJ1-2
V gene: TRBV6-5
clone size: many
CDR3 DNA: TGTGCCAGCAGTTCGGACCGCCTTAAGGGCTACACCTTC
CDR3 protein: CASSSDRLKGYTF

D gene: .
J gene: TRBJ1-3
V gene: TRBV4-1
clone size: .
CDR3 DNA: TGCGCCAGCAGCCCGATCCGGGACCCATCCGGAAACACTATATATTTT
CDR3 protein: CASSPIRDPSGNTIYF

D gene: TRBD1
J gene: TRBJ2-7
V gene: TRBV4-1
clone size: few
CDR3 DNA: TGCGCCAGCAGCCAAGTAGGGACAGAAGACCACGAGCAGTACTTC
CDR3 protein: CASSQVGTEDHEQYF

D gene: .
J gene: TRBJ2-1
V gene: TRBV7-2
clone size: .
CDR3 DNA: TGTGCCAGCAGCTTACGCAGGATCTACAATGAGCAGTTCTTC
CDR3 protein: CASSLRRIYNEQFF

D gene: .
J gene: TRBJ1-5
V gene: TRBV6-4
clone size: .
CDR3 DNA: TGTGCCAGCAGCCCCAGGGACGGTCAGCCCCAGCATTTT
CDR3 protein: CASSPRDGQPQHF

D gene: .
J gene: TRBJ2-7
V gene: TRBV4-1
clone size: many
CDR3 DNA: TGCGCCAGCAGCCAAGAGATAGGAACTTCCTACGAGCAGTACTTC
CDR3 protein: CASSQEIGTSYEQYF

D gene: TRBD2
J gene: TRBJ2-1
V gene: TRBV6-1
clone size: .
CDR3 DNA: TGTGCCGCTTCAGCGGGACTAGCGGGTCTGGATGAGCAGTTCTTC
CDR3 protein: CAASAGLAGLDEQFF

D gene: TRBD1
J gene: TRBJ1-1
V gene: TRBV6-1
clone size: few
CDR3 DNA: TGTGCCAGCAGCGGGACAGGTCCAATCAACACTGAAGCTTTCTTT
CDR3 protein: CASSGTGPINTEAFF

D gene: .
J gene: TRBJ1-5
V gene: TRBV24-1
clone size: few
CDR3 DNA: TGTGCCACCAGTGACCCCTCGGGACCGCCGGATGGGCAGCCCCAGCATTTT
CDR3 protein: CATSDPSGPPDGQPQHF

D gene: .
J gene: TRBJ1-1
V gene: TRBV3-1
clone size: few
CDR3 DNA: TGTGCCAGCAGCGAAATCAGTCAGGGGAACACTGAAGCTTTCTTT
CDR3 protein: CASSEISQGNTEAFF

D gene: .
J gene: TRBJ1-4
V gene: TRBV7-9
clone size: many
CDR3 DNA: TGTGCCAGCAGCGTGACAAGCGAAAAACTGTTTTTT
CDR3 protein: CASSVTSEKLFF

D gene: .
J gene: TRBJ2-7
V gene: TRBV19
clone size: few
CDR3 DNA: TGTGCCAGTAGCCCCGCAGGGGTAGGGTACGAGCAGTACTTC
CDR3 protein: CASSPAGVGYEQYF

D gene: .
J gene: TRBJ1-3
V gene: TRBV6-1
clone size: .
CDR3 DNA: TGTGCCAGCAGTCCCCAGTGGGCTGGAAACACCATATATTTT
CDR3 protein: CASSPQWAGNTIYF

D gene: TRBD2
J gene: TRBJ2-7
V gene: TRBV20-1
clone size: .
CDR3 DNA: TGCAGTGCTAGACACTTTTTAGCGGGAATAAACGAGCAGTACTTC
CDR3 protein: CSARHFLAGINEQYF

D gene: .
J gene: TRBJ1-4
V gene: TRBV6-1
clone size: many
CDR3 DNA: TGTGCCAGCAGTGGGGCGACAGGAGGGAATGAAAAACTGTTTTTT
CDR3 protein: CASSGATGGNEKLFF

D gene: TRBD2
J gene: TRBJ2-1
V gene: TRBV2
clone size: .
CDR3 DNA: TGTGCGTGGACTAGCGGGAAATCCTACAATGAGCAGTTCTTC
CDR3 protein: CAWTSGKSYNEQFF

D gene: .
J gene: TRBJ1-1
V gene: TRBV7-9
clone size: many
CDR3 DNA: TGTGCCAGCAGTACAGACCGCAGGGTAGGGTACACTGAAGCTTTCTTT
CDR3 protein: CASSTDRRVGYTEAFF

D gene: .
J gene: TRBJ2-2
V gene: TRBV4-2
clone size: .
CDR3 DNA: TGTGCCAGCAGCCAAGATCGGGGCTGGAACACCGGGGAGCTGTTTTTT
CDR3 protein: CASSQDRGWNTGELFF

D gene: .
J gene: TRBJ1-2
V gene: TRBV9
clone size: many
CDR3 DNA: TGTGCCAGCAGCGTATACAGAGACGACTATGGCTACACCTTC
CDR3 protein: CASSVYRDDYGYTF

D gene: .
J gene: TRBJ1-1
V gene: TRBV28
clone size: many
CDR3 DNA: TGTGCCAGCAGTTTATGGGAAACTGAAGCTTTCTTT
CDR3 protein: CASSLWETEAFF

D gene: .
J gene: TRBJ2-7
V gene: TRBV4-1
clone size: few
CDR3 DNA: TGCGCCAGCAGCCAAGAAAGACGGACAACCTACGAGCAGTACTTC
CDR3 protein: CASSQERRTTYEQYF

D gene: .
J gene: TRBJ2-5
V gene: TRBV6-2/TRBV6-3
clone size: .
CDR3 DNA: TGTGCCAGCAGTCAACCATCTACAGGGTCAGAGACCCAGTACTTC
CDR3 protein: CASSQPSTGSETQYF